Below are 10 T cell receptor beta chains sequenced from a single sample in a study of blood T cells in healthy people across ages. With a J-beta primer mix and a sample-barcoded 5' primer, a second PCR ran about 7 to 11 cycles. One entry per CDR3 protein results from TCRdb running MiXCR on the 5' RACE reads. The profile shows 700,000 or so distinct CDR3 sequences, approximately 22% of them singletons. Sequences were obtained from blood. These receptors all come from a man aged 70 or older in good health.

This clonotype was counted only a few times. One junction end does not reproduce the germline sequence, and a read error may be involved. The rearrangement joins TRBV6-1 to TRBJ1-4; D is undetermined. CDR1 and CDR2 from the germline V gene are MNHNS and SASEGT. CDR3 length: 14 residues. This CDR3 is CVSSASNGGEKLFF. The CDR3 DNA sequence: TGTGTCAGCAGTGCGTCAAACGGAGGTGAAAAACTGTTTTTT.

The sample holds a few counts of this clonotype. The V gene is TRBV29-1, the J gene TRBJ1-2, with D maybe TRBD1 (5 bases). Germline V CDR1 and CDR2: SQVTM, ANQGSEA. This CDR3 is built from 13 residues. V lost 4 bases and J lost 2, with 11 bases in between. CDR3: CSVGAGSNYGYTF. The CDR3 nucleotides are TGCAGCGTTGGGGCAGGGTCCAACTATGGCTACACCTTC.

This clonotype was observed a few times. The rearrangement joins TRBV6-4 to TRBJ2-3, with TRBD2 identical over 10 bases. Germline CDR1 MRHNA, CDR2 SNTAGT. J gave up 1 base and V 6 bases, and 4 bases lay outside the gene matches. The CDR3 contains 15 residues. The CDR3, as DNA: TGTGCCAGCAGGAGACTAGCGGGCGGCACAGATACGCAGTATTTT. Translation gives CASRRLAGGTDTQYF.

The rearrangement uses TRBV12-3 or TRBV12-4 and TRBJ2-1; 10 bases align to TRBD2. Unmatched junction bases numbered 7, after V lost 9 bases and J lost 5 bases. The CDR3 has 14 amino acids. The CDR3 DNA follows: TGTGCCAGTCTAGCGGGGGTGAGAAACAATGAGCAGTTCTTC. Amino acids: CASLAGVRNNEQFF.

CDR3 in amino acids: CAISESTLTNNEQFF. The CDR3 coding sequence is TGTGCCATCAGTGAGTCGACCCTAACCAACAATGAGCAGTTCTTC. V gene TRBV10-3 combines with J gene TRBJ2-1; D not certain. This CDR3 spans 15 amino acids. The V end lost 0 bases, the J end lost 5 bases, and 11 bases lay between the germline ends. Per the germline V gene, CDR1 is ENHRY and CDR2 is SYGVKD.

The chain combines TRBV11-2 with TRBJ2-2; 8 bases line up with TRBD1. Germline-derived CDR1 and CDR2 are SGHAT and FQNNGV. V was pared by 5 bases and J by 8 bases, with 10 bases of the junction left unmatched. The CDR3 is made up of 15 amino acids. The chain's CDR3 is CASSPDREVTGELFF. The DNA for the CDR3 is TGTGCCAGCAGCCCGGACAGGGAGGTTACGGGGGAGCTGTTTTTT.

This clonotype has just a few counts. The V gene is TRBV10-3, the J gene TRBJ1-2, with D perhaps TRBD1 (6 bases). V shed 5 bases and J shed 6 bases, with 13 bases lying between them. Germline CDR1 and CDR2: ENHRY and SYGVKD. The CDR3 covers 13 residues. The chain's CDR3 is CAISQGLVDGYTF. CDR3 sequence (DNA): TGTGCCATCAGTCAGGGGTTAGTTGATGGCTACACCTTC.

The rearrangement links TRBV12-3 or TRBV12-4 to TRBJ1-2; D not certain. This CDR3 is built from 15 residues. V was cut by 1 base and J by 0 bases, with 9 bases left in between. The CDR3 nucleotides read TGTGCCAGCAGTTTAGATAGCGGCTCTAACTATGGCTACACCTTC. Amino acids: CASSLDSGSNYGYTF.

The rearrangement links TRBV7-9 to TRBJ2-7; D gene uncertain. V was clipped by 8 bases and J by 5 bases, with 10 bases between them. The CDR3 runs 11 residues. Germline V gives CDR1 SEHNR, CDR2 FQNEAQ (reference sequence). CDR3 DNA: TGTGCCAGCGCCCAGTCCGACGAGCAGTACTTC. Protein product: CASAQSDEQYF.

The chain has TRBV10-2 and TRBJ2-7, with D perhaps TRBD2 (5 bases). Germline CDR1 reads WSHSY; CDR2 reads SAAADI. The CDR3 is 14 amino acids. Trimming stripped 7 bases from V and 0 bases from J, with 13 bases between. The CDR3 nucleotides are TGCGCCAGCATTAACCGGGGAAACTCCTACGAGCAGTACTTC. Its translation: CASINRGNSYEQYF.